This is a list of T cell receptor beta chains from one sample in a study of blood T cell repertoires in COVID-19. Assay used: immunoSEQ multiplex PCR; TCRdb lists only in-frame clones, some missing. The table shows a few hundred thousand clones, with 70% to 85% occurring only once. Sequencing was done on a sample of peripheral blood. Receptor source: a human donor with acute or convalescent COVID-19. The donor label of this sample is uncertain. CDR3s include the opening cysteine and the closing phenylalanine or tryptophan. A D gene is named only where the DNA matches it firmly. For some rows the clone size is stated as once, few or many, or as a class when expanded; others skip it.

NA	TRBD1	TRBV5-1	TRBJ2-7	TGCGCCAGCAGCTTGGTCCCCCGGACAGGAAGCTCCTACGAGCAGTACTTC	CASSLVPRTGSSYEQYF
NA	TRBD2	TRBV2	TRBJ2-5	TGTGCCAGCAGCGGGACTAGCGGGAGGAGTGAGACCCAGTACTTC	CASSGTSGRSETQYF
NA	NA	TRBV11-2	TRBJ2-1	TGTGCCAGCAGCTTAGTTTCGGGGTTAAGACGCTACAATGAGCAGTTCTTC	CASSLVSGLRRYNEQFF
NA	NA	TRBV18	TRBJ2-5	TGTGCCAGCTCACTATCATACGGGGGTACAGAGACCCAGTACTTC	CASSLSYGGTETQYF
NA	TRBD1	TRBV9	TRBJ1-6	TGTGCCAGCAGCGTAACCGGGACAGGGATTCTCAATTCACCCCTCCACTTT	CASSVTGTGILNSPLHF
NA	NA	TRBV18	TRBJ2-5	TGTGCCAGCTCACCCCTCGGGGTAGCGGACCAAGAGACCCAGTACTTC	CASSPLGVADQETQYF
few	TRBD2	TRBV7-9	TRBJ2-3	TGTGCCAGCAGCCGTAGCGGGGGGGCCTTAGATACGCAGTATTTT	CASSRSGGALDTQYF
NA	TRBD1	TRBV27	TRBJ1-2	TGTGCCAGCAGGAGACAGGGTTCTTCTGGCTACACCTTC	CASRRQGSSGYTF
NA	TRBD2	TRBV5-1	TRBJ2-1	TGCGCCAGCAGCTTGGAAGGCGGGAGAGTCTACAATGAGCAGTTCTTC	CASSLEGGRVYNEQFF
NA	NA	TRBV11-2	TRBJ2-3	TGTGCCAGCAGCTATTCGAAGGGGGGCACAGATACGCAGTATTTT	CASSYSKGGTDTQYF
NA	NA	TRBV28	TRBJ1-6	TGTGCCAGCACCCGGGTGAGGAATTCACCCCTCCACTTT	CASTRVRNSPLHF
few	TRBD2	TRBV5-1	TRBJ2-7	TGCGCCAGCAGCTTGGATAGCGGGACATGGTACGAGCAGTACTTC	CASSLDSGTWYEQYF
NA	TRBD1	TRBV4-1	TRBJ2-3	TGCGCCAGCAGCCAGCCCCAAGGACAGGGGGCTAGCACAGATACGCAGTATTTT	CASSQPQGQGASTDTQYF
NA	NA	TRBV9	TRBJ2-1	TGTGCCAGCAGCGGTGTAAGGGGTCTCGAGCAGTTCTTC	CASSGVRGLEQFF
NA	NA	TRBV6-6	TRBJ1-2	TGTGCCAGCAGTCAAGGGGCATTCTCTAACTATGGCTACACCTTC	CASSQGAFSNYGYTF
once	TRBD1	TRBV4-1	TRBJ2-7	TGCGCCAGCAGCCAAGGGACAGGGAGCTCCTACGAGCAGTACTTC	CASSQGTGSSYEQYF
NA	NA	TRBV5-5	TRBJ2-5	TGTGCCAGCAGCGGGCTTTTGGAGACCCAGTACTTC	CASSGLLETQYF
NA	TRBD2	TRBV6-6	TRBJ2-5	TGTGCCAGCAGTCCAGCTAGCGGTGAGACCCAGTACTTC	CASSPASGETQYF
few	TRBD2	TRBV7-8	TRBJ2-7	TGTGCCAGCAGCTTAGGCGGACTAGCGAACTACGAGCAGTACTTC	CASSLGGLANYEQYF
NA	NA	TRBV7-9	TRBJ1-2	TGTGCCAGCAGCTTAGCGGGCTCGTATGGCTACACCTTC	CASSLAGSYGYTF
NA	NA	TRBV6-2/TRBV6-3	TRBJ2-7	TGTGCCAGCAGTACCCCAGCGGAAAGGCTCACCTACGAGCAGTACTTC	CASSTPAERLTYEQYF
NA	TRBD1	TRBV6-5	TRBJ1-2	TGTGCCAGCAGTTATAGGGGGCGCGGGAACTATGGCTACACCTTC	CASSYRGRGNYGYTF
NA	TRBD2	TRBV5-1	TRBJ2-1	TGCGCCAGCAAACAAAGGGGACTAGCGGGAGAAGATGAGCAGTTCTTC	CASKQRGLAGEDEQFF
once	NA	TRBV11-2	TRBJ1-2	TGTGCCAGCAGCTTAGAGGCAGGGCTGACTGGCTACACCTTC	CASSLEAGLTGYTF
once	NA	TRBV30	TRBJ1-2	TGTGCCTGGAGTGCCACTTATCCCTATGGCTACACCTTC	CAWSATYPYGYTF
NA	NA	TRBV5-1	TRBJ1-2	TGCGCCAGCAGCTCGCTGTCACAGGGAAATGGCTACACCTTC	CASSSLSQGNGYTF
NA	TRBD2	TRBV19	TRBJ2-3	TGTGCCAGTAGTATGGGGCTAGCGGGAGGGCTAGATACGCAGTATTTT	CASSMGLAGGLDTQYF
NA	TRBD1	TRBV7-9	TRBJ1-1	TGTGCCAGCAGCCCCCCCAACATCGACCGGGACAGGGGGCTTGAAGCTTTCTTT	CASSPPNIDRDRGLEAFF
once	NA	TRBV18	TRBJ2-7	TGTGCCAGCTCACCCTCGACAGGAAGGTTGTACGAGCAGTACTTC	CASSPSTGRLYEQYF
NA	TRBD1	TRBV5-1	TRBJ2-7	TGCGCCAGCAGCTTGGGGCAGGGGGCGAGCGAGCAGTACTTC	CASSLGQGASEQYF
NA	NA	TRBV5-1	TRBJ1-4	TGCGCCAGCAGCCGGACAGCAGATGATGAAAAACTGTTTTTT	CASSRTADDEKLFF
NA	NA	TRBV10-3	TRBJ1-6	TGTGCCATCAGGGGACAAACAGGGCATTCACCCCTCCACTTT	CAIRGQTGHSPLHF
few	TRBD2	TRBV5-1	TRBJ2-2	TGCGCCAGCAGCTACGGGAGGGCGGTCACCGGGGAGCTGTTTTTT	CASSYGRAVTGELFF
NA	NA	TRBV19	TRBJ1-5	TGTGCCAGTAGTATGTTCGGTCAGGGGAATCAGCCCCAGCATTTT	CASSMFGQGNQPQHF
NA	TRBD2	TRBV5-1	TRBJ2-1	TGCGCCAGCAGCTTGGGTGTAGCGGGGGGTTGGGATGAGCAGTTCTTC	CASSLGVAGGWDEQFF
NA	NA	TRBV20-1	TRBJ1-5	TGCAGCGCGGGAGCAAATCAGCCCCAGCATTTT	CSAGANQPQHF
NA	NA	TRBV19	TRBJ1-2	TGTGCCAGTAGTATAGATAACAGGGTTGGCTACACCTTC	CASSIDNRVGYTF
NA	TRBD2	TRBV11-3	TRBJ2-1	TGTGCCAGCAGCTTAGGGGCTAGCGGGAGGGCGGGAGACAATGAGCAGTTCTTC	CASSLGASGRAGDNEQFF
NA	NA	TRBV19	TRBJ1-4	TGTGCCAGTAGTATGCCCCGGACAGCCATTGCAACTAATGAAAAACTGTTTTTT	CASSMPRTAIATNEKLFF
few	NA	TRBV11-2	TRBJ2-1	TGTGCCAGCAGCTATAGCGGTTACAATGAGCAGTTCTTC	CASSYSGYNEQFF
NA	NA	TRBV28	TRBJ1-4	TGTGCCAGCAGTTACCGGGGTGCTAATGAAAAACTGTTTTTT	CASSYRGANEKLFF
NA	NA	TRBV6-5	TRBJ1-3	TGTGCCAGTACAGACAGGACTGGAAACACCATATATTTT	CASTDRTGNTIYF
NA	TRBD2	TRBV7-2	TRBJ2-7	TGTGCCAGCAGTTTAATGCCGGCTAGCGGGGTAAATTCCTACGAGCAGTACTTC	CASSLMPASGVNSYEQYF
few	NA	TRBV3-1/TRBV3-2	TRBJ1-1	TGTGCCAGCAGCTATCCAGGCAACCTGAACACTGAAGCTTTCTTT	CASSYPGNLNTEAFF
NA	NA	TRBV10-3	TRBJ1-2	TGTGCCATCAGTGAGTCGGTGAGGCTGATCTATGGCTACACCTTC	CAISESVRLIYGYTF
NA	NA	TRBV7-9	TRBJ1-2	TGTGCCAGCAGCTTAGGTACAGGGCTCTATGGCTACACCTTC	CASSLGTGLYGYTF
once	NA	TRBV28	TRBJ1-2	TGTGCCGCATATGCAGACTCTAACTATGGCTACACCTTC	CAAYADSNYGYTF
NA	TRBD1	TRBV6-2/TRBV6-3	TRBJ1-2	TGTGCCAGCAGTTACGCCGACAGGGACGCCTATGGCTACACCTTC	CASSYADRDAYGYTF
many	NA	TRBV2	TRBJ2-7	TGTGCCAGCAGCTTAGCGGTTTACTACGAGCAGTACTTC	CASSLAVYYEQYF
NA	NA	TRBV7-9	TRBJ1-1	TGTGCCAGCAGCTTATCCGATACGGGGAACACTGAAGCTTTCTTT	CASSLSDTGNTEAFF
NA	TRBD1	TRBV18	TRBJ1-2	TGTGCCAGCTCACCGGGACAGGGACAGCTATTCGGCTACACCTTC	CASSPGQGQLFGYTF
NA	TRBD1	TRBV7-2	TRBJ2-7	TGTGCCAGCAATCAATACAGGGGAGCCTACGAGCAGTACTTC	CASNQYRGAYEQYF
NA	NA	TRBV15	TRBJ1-5	TGTGCCACCAGCAGAGATCGTCAGCCCCAGCATTTT	CATSRDRQPQHF
NA	NA	TRBV27	TRBJ1-5	TGTGCCAGCAGTCCCGCAGGGGATCAGCCCCAGCATTTT	CASSPAGDQPQHF
NA	NA	TRBV5-1	TRBJ2-2	TGCGCCAGCGGTGGAGGGAACACCGGGGAGCTGTTTTTT	CASGGGNTGELFF
NA	NA	TRBV5-4	TRBJ2-3	TGTGCCAGCAGCTTGGGAGCAGGGCTCGGCACAGATACGCAGTATTTT	CASSLGAGLGTDTQYF
NA	TRBD1	TRBV19	TRBJ1-5	TGTGCCAGTAGTCTTTCCGACAGGGCCCAGTGGCCCCAGCATTTT	CASSLSDRAQWPQHF